This T cell receptor (beta chain) appears in the sequencing data of a study of technical replicates of blood from a handful of donors. TCRdb keeps only in-frame clones here, not all; method: immunoSEQ multiplex PCR. The sample yields over 55,000 clones, 86% seen once. Germline CDR1 MNHEY, CDR2 SVGAGI. Unmatched junction bases numbered 9, after V lost 8 bases and J lost 2 bases. The CDR3 contains 15 residues. This chain connects TRBV6-5 to TRBJ2-7; TRBD1 matches at 10 bases. This TCR was recovered from a human donor in good health. Some clones in this sample may be carry-over from other donors' samples. Material: PBMCs. CDR3 nucleotide sequence: TGTGCCAGCTCTGTTGGCGGACAGGGGGCCTACGAGCAGTACTTC. Translated, it gives CASSVGGQGAYEQYF.